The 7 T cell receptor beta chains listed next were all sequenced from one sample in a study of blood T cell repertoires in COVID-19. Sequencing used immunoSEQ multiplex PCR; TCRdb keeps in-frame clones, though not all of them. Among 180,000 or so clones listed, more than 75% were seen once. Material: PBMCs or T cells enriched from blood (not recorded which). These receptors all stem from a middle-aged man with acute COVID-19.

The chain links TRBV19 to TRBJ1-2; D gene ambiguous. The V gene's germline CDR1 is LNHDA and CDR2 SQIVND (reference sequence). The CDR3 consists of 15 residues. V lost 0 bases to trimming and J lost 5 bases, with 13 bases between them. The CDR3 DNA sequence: TGTGCCAGTAGTATAGATCGGTCAGGCTGGTATGGCTACACCTTC. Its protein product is CASSIDRSGWYGYTF.

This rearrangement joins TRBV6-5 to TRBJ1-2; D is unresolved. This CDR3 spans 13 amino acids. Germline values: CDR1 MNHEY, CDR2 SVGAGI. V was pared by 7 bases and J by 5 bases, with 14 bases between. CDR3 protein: CASKADGGYGYTF. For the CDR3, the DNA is TGTGCCAGCAAGGCGGACGGAGGGTATGGCTACACCTTC.

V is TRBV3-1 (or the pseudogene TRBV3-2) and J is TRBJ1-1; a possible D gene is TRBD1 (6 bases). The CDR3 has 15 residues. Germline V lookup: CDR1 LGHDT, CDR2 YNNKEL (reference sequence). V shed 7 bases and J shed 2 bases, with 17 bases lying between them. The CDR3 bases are TGTGCCAGCACCCCATGGGACACGGAAAACACTGAAGCTTTCTTT. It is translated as CASTPWDTENTEAFF.

Here the CDR3 reads CAWSPAIIQAEKLFF. CDR3 nucleotides: TGTGCCTGGAGTCCCGCGATAATTCAGGCTGAAAAACTGTTTTTT. This chain joins TRBV30 and TRBJ1-4; D not certain. Germline V gene lookup returns CDR1 GTSNPN and CDR2 SVGIG (reference sequence). Trimming left V 2 bases short and J 7 bases short, with 17 bases between. CDR3 size: 15 residues.

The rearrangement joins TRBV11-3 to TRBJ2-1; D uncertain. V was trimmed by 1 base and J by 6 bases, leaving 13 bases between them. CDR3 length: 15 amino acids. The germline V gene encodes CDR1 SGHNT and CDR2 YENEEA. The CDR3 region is CASSLGGHLANEQFF. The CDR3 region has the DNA TGTGCCAGCAGCTTAGGTGGTCACTTAGCCAATGAGCAGTTCTTC.

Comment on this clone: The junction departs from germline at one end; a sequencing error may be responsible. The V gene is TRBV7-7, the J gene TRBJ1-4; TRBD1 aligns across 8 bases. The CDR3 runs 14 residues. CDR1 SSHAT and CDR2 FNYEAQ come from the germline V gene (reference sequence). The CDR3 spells CASSLSQGAEKLFF. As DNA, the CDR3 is TGTGCTAGCAGCTTAAGCCAGGGGGCCGAAAAACTGTTTTTT.

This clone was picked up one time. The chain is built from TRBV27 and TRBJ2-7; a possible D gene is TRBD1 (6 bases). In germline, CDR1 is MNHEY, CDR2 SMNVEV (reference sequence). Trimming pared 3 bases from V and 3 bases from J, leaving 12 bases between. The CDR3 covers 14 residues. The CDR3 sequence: CASSFFDRLYEQYF. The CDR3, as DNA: TGTGCCAGCAGTTTCTTCGACAGGCTCTACGAGCAGTACTTC.